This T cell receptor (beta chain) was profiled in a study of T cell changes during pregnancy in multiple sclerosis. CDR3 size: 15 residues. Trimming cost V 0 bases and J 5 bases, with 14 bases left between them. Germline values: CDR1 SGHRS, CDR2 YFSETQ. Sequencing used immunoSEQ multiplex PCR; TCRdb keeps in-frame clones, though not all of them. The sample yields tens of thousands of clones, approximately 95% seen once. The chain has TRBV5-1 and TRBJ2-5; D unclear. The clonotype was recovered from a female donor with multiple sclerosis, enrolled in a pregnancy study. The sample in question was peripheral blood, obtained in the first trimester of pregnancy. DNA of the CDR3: TGCGCCAGCAGCTTGGCCAGACTCGACTCTGAGACCCAGTACTTC. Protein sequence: CASSLARLDSETQYF.